This T cell receptor beta chain stems from a study of T cells in localized non-small cell lung cancer. Overall study findings and caveats: Sequence data derive from only one tumor region, so heterogeneity remains possible. Higher T cell density in the blood was associated with longer overall survival, whereas higher adjacent-lung clonality associated with shorter survival. Tumor showed lower T cell clonality than uninvolved adjacent lung, where it was highest. Appearances in adjacent lung were noted for a median 57 of the top 100 tumor clones.

Profiled with immunoSEQ multiplex PCR; TCRdb holds only in-frame clones, not every one. The sample lists about 30,000 clones; 85% to 90% were seen once. Comments on this clone: Its antigen is undetermined.

Per the germline V gene, CDR1 is MGHRA and CDR2 is YSYEKL. The ends were cut back, 3 bases at V and 7 bases at J, with 18 bases in the middle. This CDR3 contains 16 residues. The receptor's source is a female donor of 60 years or more with stage I lung adenocarcinoma. This sequence joins TRBV4-1 and TRBJ2-2; D unclear. Sequencing used peripheral blood, obtained before any cancer treatment. The CDR3 spells CASSHPALKVDGELFF. As DNA, the CDR3 is TGCGCCAGCAGCCACCCCGCCTTAAAGGTGGACGGGGAGCTGTTTTTT.